Listed here are 15 T cell receptor beta chains from one sample, sequenced in a study of blood T cell repertoires in COVID-19. Repertoires were generated with immunoSEQ multiplex PCR, while TCRdb's copy carries only in-frame clones and drops some. Of around 340,000 clones detected, about four fifths appear once; the ten largest clones hold 2.5% to 3%. Sequencing used peripheral blood. Source of these receptors: a man aged 25-45 years with active or convalescent COVID-19.

The chain couples TRBV19 to TRBJ2-5; a possible D gene is TRBD1 (6 bases). The length of the CDR3 is 14 residues. Germline V gives CDR1 LNHDA, CDR2 SQIVND (reference sequence). Trimming removed 3 bases at V and 5 bases at J, with 13 bases between. The CDR3 sequence is CASSILGASETQYF. Written as DNA, the CDR3 is TGTGCCAGTAGTATCCTGGGGGCGAGCGAGACCCAGTACTTC. Drawing the rest from reference TRBV19 and TRBJ2-5, the complete variable domain is DGGITQSPKYLFRKEGQNVTLSCEQNLNHDAMYWYRQDPGQGLRLIYYSQIVNDFQKGDIAEGYSVSREKKESFPLTVTSAQKNPTAFYLCASSILGASETQYFGPGTRLLVL.

A word on this clone: The conserved phenylalanine or tryptophan normally closing the CDR3 is absent here, so this likely arose from a read error. The DNA is left out, because the CDR3 cannot be placed on it with certainty; the CDR3 is given as TCRdb lists it. The chain combines TRBV5-4 with TRBJ2-7; TRBD1 reflects the table's D call only, with no check against the DNA. Inclusive of both ends, the CDR3 amounts to 14 amino acids. Germline V gene data show CDR1 as SGHNT and CDR2 as YYREEE (reference sequence). CDR3 loop: CASSLAGQGRGFWG.

This clone appeared a single time. This chain connects TRBV29-1 to TRBJ2-1, with D maybe TRBD1 (5 bases). Germline loops: CDR1 SQVTM, CDR2 ANQGSEA. This CDR3 is built from 13 residues. Trimming shortened V by 7 bases and J by 12 bases, and 22 bases separated the two germline ends. DNA of the CDR3: TGCAGCGCCCGAAGTAGGCAGGGTGTGAGGCAGTTCTTC. Protein sequence: CSARSRQGVRQFF.

This clone was counted a few times. The V call is TRBV24-1, the J call TRBJ1-2; D unresolved. The length of the CDR3 is 13 residues. Deletions cut 2 bases from V and 4 bases from J, with 7 bases between. Germline CDR1 is KGHDR and CDR2 is SFDVKD. In DNA form, the CDR3 reads TGTGCCACCAGTGATTCAGGATTCTATGGCTACACCTTC. The encoded protein is CATSDSGFYGYTF.

This clone was seen just once. The gene calls are TRBV5-1 and TRBJ1-1, with D maybe TRBD1 (6 bases). Between the trimmed V and J ends, which lost 2 bases and 4 bases, there was a span of 15 bases. The CDR3 extends over 15 amino acids. Per germline, CDR1 SGHRS and CDR2 YFSETQ. In DNA, the CDR3 is TGCGCCAGCAGCTTTAACACAGGGAGGGGCACTGAAGCTTTCTTT. Translating gives CASSFNTGRGTEAFF.

This sequence joins TRBV25-1 and TRBJ2-7, with TRBD2 identical over 12 bases. The CDR3 has 14 amino acids. The germline gives CDR1 MGHDK, CDR2 SYGVNS. Trimming cost V 5 bases and J 5 bases; bases outside gene matches: 4. CDR3 DNA: TGTGCCAGCAGTCAGACTAGCGGGAGCCACGAGCAGTACTTC. Its protein product is CASSQTSGSHEQYF.

The rearrangement joins TRBV7-9 to TRBJ2-7; D possibly corresponds to TRBD1 (6 bases). V lost 6 bases, J lost 1 base, and 13 bases lay in between. This CDR3 comprises 14 residues. The germline V gene has CDR1 SEHNR and CDR2 FQNEAQ (reference sequence). This chain's CDR3 is CASRKGDNSYEQYF. DNA of the CDR3: TGTGCCAGCAGGAAAGGGGACAATTCCTACGAGCAGTACTTC. The whole variable domain, remainder taken from reference TRBV7-9 and TRBJ2-7, is DTGVSQNPRHKITKRGQNVTFRCDPISEHNRLYWYRQTLGQGPEFLTYFQNEAQLEKSRLLSDRFSAERPKGSFSTLEIQRTEQGDSAMYLCASRKGDNSYEQYFGPGTRLTVT.

The CDR3 nucleotides are TGTGCCTGGAGTGGAGACAGCTATGGCTACACCTTC. Its protein product is CAWSGDSYGYTF. This chain connects TRBV30 to TRBJ1-2; D perhaps matches TRBD1 (5 bases). V lost 1 base and J lost 4, with 7 bases in between. Germline V gives CDR1 GTSNPN, CDR2 SVGIG (reference sequence). The CDR3 contains 12 residues.

The rearrangement uses TRBV14 and TRBJ1-1; maybe TRBD1 (6 bases). V was shortened by 0 bases and J by 1 base, with 12 bases between the two germline ends. Germline values: CDR1 SGHDN, CDR2 FVKESK. CDR3 size: 16 residues. This CDR3 is CASSQDGRRGNTEAFF. CDR3 bases: TGTGCCAGCAGCCAAGACGGGCGCAGGGGGAACACTGAAGCTTTCTTT.

The chain carries TRBV13 and TRBJ1-4; D is possibly TRBD1 (6 bases). There are 15 residues in the CDR3. Per germline, CDR1 PRHDT and CDR2 FYEKMQ (reference sequence). The ends were cut back, 5 bases at V and 7 bases at J, with 17 bases in the middle. The CDR3 loop is CASSLAGGAGEKLFF. CDR3 bases: TGTGCCAGCAGCCTCGCCGGGGGGGCGGGTGAAAAACTGTTTTTT.

The J gene is TRBJ1-5, the V gene TRBV5-4; D gene ambiguous. The CDR3 spans 15 residues. In germline, CDR1 is SGHNT, CDR2 YYREEE (reference sequence). The germline V and J ends were trimmed by 2 bases and 2 bases, with 11 bases remaining between them. Here the CDR3 DNA reads TGTGCCAGCAGCTTTCGGGGTGGTGGCAATCAGCCCCAGCATTTT. Translation: CASSFRGGGNQPQHF.

The rearrangement joins TRBV7-8 to TRBJ2-5; 13 bases map to TRBD2. Germline V gives CDR1 SGHVS, CDR2 FQNEAQ. V was pared by 1 base and J by 5 bases, with 7 bases of the junction left unmatched. CDR3 size: 17 residues. CDR3 in amino acids: CASSLGTSGGVFETQYF. The DNA of the CDR3 is TGTGCCAGCAGCTTAGGGACTAGCGGGGGCGTGTTTGAGACCCAGTACTTC.

CDR3: CASTPGLPRGANVLTF. In DNA form, the CDR3 reads TGTGCCAGTACCCCCGGACTGCCCCGCGGGGCCAACGTCCTGACTTTC. The chain couples TRBV19 to TRBJ2-6, with D possibly being TRBD2 (5 bases). The CDR3 has 16 residues. V dropped 7 bases and J dropped 4 bases, with 17 bases sitting between them. In germline, CDR1 is LNHDA, CDR2 SQIVND (reference sequence).

V usage is TRBV9 and J usage is TRBJ2-7; 9 positions agree with TRBD2. The V segment lost 4 bases and the J segment 5 bases; nucleotides outside the gene matches: 13. Germline CDR1 is SGDLS and CDR2 is YYNGEE. The CDR3 runs to 16 residues. The CDR3 DNA is TGTGCCAGCAGCCCTCAAGGTAATAGCGGGAGCGACGAGCAGTACTTC. It yields the protein CASSPQGNSGSDEQYF.

The CDR3 sequence: CASSQDLLPLSSYNEQFF. For the CDR3, the DNA is TGTGCCAGCAGCCAAGATCTTTTGCCTCTGAGCTCCTACAATGAGCAGTTCTTC. The chain is built from TRBV3-1 (or the pseudogene TRBV3-2) and TRBJ2-1; the D is unclear. The CDR3 contains 18 residues. With 0 bases removed from V and 0 bases from J, the gap between germline ends came to 15 bases. Germline V gene data show CDR1 as LGHDT and CDR2 as YNNKEL (reference sequence).